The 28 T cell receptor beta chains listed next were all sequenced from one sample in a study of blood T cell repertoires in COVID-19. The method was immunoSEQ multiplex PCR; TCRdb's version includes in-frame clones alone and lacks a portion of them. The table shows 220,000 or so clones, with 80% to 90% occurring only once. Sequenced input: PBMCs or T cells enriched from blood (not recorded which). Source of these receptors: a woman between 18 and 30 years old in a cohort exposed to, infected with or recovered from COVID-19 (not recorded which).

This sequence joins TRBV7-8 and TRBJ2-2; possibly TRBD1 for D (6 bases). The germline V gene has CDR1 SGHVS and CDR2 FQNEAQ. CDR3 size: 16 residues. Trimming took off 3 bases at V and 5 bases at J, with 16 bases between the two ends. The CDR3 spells CASSFTRVGTTGELFF. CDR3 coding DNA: TGTGCCAGCAGCTTTACACGGGTAGGGACAACCGGGGAGCTGTTTTTT.

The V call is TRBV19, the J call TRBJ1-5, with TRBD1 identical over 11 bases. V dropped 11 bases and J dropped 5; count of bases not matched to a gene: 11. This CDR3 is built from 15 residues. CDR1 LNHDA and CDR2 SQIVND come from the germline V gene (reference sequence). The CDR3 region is CASSGTGGWDQPQHF. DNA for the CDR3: TGTGCCTCGTCTGGGACAGGGGGGTGGGATCAGCCCCAGCATTTT.

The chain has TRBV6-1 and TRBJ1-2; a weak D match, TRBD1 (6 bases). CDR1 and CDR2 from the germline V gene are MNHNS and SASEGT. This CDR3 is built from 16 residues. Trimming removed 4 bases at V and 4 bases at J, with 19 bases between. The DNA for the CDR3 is TGTGCCAGCAGTGGCCGCGGACAGTCGGGCGGCTATGGCTACACCTTC. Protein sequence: CASSGRGQSGGYGYTF.

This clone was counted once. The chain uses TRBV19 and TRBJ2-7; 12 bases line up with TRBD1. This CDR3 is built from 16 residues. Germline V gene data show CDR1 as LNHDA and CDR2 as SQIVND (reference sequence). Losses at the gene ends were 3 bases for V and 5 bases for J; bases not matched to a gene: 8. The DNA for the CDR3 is TGTGCCAGTAGTATGGTCGGGACAGGGGGCTGGGACGAGCAGTACTTC. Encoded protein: CASSMVGTGGWDEQYF. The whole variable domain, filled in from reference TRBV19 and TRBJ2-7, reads DGGITQSPKYLFRKEGQNVTLSCEQNLNHDAMYWYRQDPGQGLRLIYYSQIVNDFQKGDIAEGYSVSREKKESFPLTVTSAQKNPTAFYLCASSMVGTGGWDEQYFGPGTRLTVT.

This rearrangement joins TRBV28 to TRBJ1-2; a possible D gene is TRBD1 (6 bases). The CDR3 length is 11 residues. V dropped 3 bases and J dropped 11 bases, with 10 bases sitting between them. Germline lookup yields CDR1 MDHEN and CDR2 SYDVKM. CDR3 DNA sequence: TGTGCCAGCAGTTTGGACAGCGGTTACACCTTC. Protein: CASSLDSGYTF.

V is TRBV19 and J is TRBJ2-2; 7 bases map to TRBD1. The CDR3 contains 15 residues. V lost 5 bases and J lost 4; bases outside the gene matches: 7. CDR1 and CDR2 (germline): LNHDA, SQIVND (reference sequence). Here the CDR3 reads CASSFDRVTTGELFF. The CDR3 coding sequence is TGTGCCAGTAGTTTTGACAGGGTGACCACCGGGGAGCTGTTTTTT.

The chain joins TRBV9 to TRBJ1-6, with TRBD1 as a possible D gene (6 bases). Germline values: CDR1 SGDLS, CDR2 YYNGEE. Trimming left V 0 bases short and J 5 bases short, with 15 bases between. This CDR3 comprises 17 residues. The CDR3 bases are TGTGCCAGCAGCGTAGATACAGGGTTTGGAGATAATTCACCCCTCCACTTT. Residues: CASSVDTGFGDNSPLHF.

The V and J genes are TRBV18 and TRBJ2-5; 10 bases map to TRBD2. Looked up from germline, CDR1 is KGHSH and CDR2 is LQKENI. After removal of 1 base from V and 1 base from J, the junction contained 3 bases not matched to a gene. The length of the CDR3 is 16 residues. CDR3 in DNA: TGTGCCAGCTCACCACGCCCTAGCGGGAGCCAAGAGACCCAGTACTTC. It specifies CASSPRPSGSQETQYF. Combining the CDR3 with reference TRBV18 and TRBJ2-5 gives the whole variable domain NAGVMQNPRHLVRRRGQEARLRCSPMKGHSHVYWYRQLPEEGLKFMVYLQKENIIDESGMPKERFSAEFPKEGPSILRIQQVVRGDSAAYFCASSPRPSGSQETQYFGPGTRLLVL.

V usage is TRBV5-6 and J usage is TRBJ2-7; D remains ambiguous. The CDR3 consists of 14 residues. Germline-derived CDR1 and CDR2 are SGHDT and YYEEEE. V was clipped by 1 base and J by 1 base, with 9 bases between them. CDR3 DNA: TGTGCCAGCAGCTTGTTGGGCAGTTCCTACGAGCAGTACTTC. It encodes CASSLLGSSYEQYF. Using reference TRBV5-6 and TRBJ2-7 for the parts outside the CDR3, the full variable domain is DAGVTQSPTHLIKTRGQQVTLRCSPKSGHDTVSWYQQALGQGPQFIFQYYEEEERQRGNFPDRFSGHQFPNYSSELNVNALLLGDSALYLCASSLLGSSYEQYFGPGTRLTVT.

This chain's CDR3 is CASSQLAGVSEQFF. DNA of the CDR3: TGTGCCAGCAGTCAACTAGCGGGAGTCTCTGAGCAGTTCTTC. V usage is TRBV2 and J usage is TRBJ2-1; the match to TRBD2 covers 11 bases. J lost 9 bases, V lost 5 bases, and 6 bases had no gene match. The germline V gene encodes CDR1 SNHLY and CDR2 FYNNEI. The CDR3 spans 14 residues.

CDR3 amino acids: CASSHLTGLKSPLHF. CDR3 DNA: TGTGCCAGCAGTCACCTGACAGGGTTGAAATCACCCCTCCACTTT. This rearrangement joins TRBV6-5 to TRBJ1-6; 7 bases fit TRBD1. CDR1 is MNHEY, CDR2 SVGAGI, per germline. V lost 5 bases to trimming and J lost 10 bases; unmatched junction nucleotides: 11. The CDR3 has 15 amino acids.

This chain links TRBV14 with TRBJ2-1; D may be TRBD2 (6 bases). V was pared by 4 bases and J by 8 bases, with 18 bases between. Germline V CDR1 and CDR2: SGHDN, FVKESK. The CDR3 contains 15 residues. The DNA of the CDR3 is TGTGCCAGCAGCCGTGACCTGGGAGCGGGCTATGAGCAGTTCTTC. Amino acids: CASSRDLGAGYEQFF.

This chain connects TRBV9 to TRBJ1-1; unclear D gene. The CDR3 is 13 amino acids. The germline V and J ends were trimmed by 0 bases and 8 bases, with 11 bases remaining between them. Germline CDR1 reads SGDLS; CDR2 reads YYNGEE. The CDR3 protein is CASSVGSANEAFF. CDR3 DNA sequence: TGTGCCAGCAGCGTAGGGTCAGCGAACGAAGCTTTCTTT.

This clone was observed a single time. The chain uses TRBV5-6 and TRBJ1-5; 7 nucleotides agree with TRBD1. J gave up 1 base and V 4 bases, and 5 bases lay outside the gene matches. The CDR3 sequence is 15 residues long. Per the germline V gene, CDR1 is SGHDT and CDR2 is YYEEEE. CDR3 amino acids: CASSQTGQSNQPQHF. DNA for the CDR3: TGTGCCAGCAGCCAGACGGGACAGAGCAATCAGCCCCAGCATTTT. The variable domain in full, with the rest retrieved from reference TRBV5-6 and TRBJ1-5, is DAGVTQSPTHLIKTRGQQVTLRCSPKSGHDTVSWYQQALGQGPQFIFQYYEEEERQRGNFPDRFSGHQFPNYSSELNVNALLLGDSALYLCASSQTGQSNQPQHFGDGTRLSIL.

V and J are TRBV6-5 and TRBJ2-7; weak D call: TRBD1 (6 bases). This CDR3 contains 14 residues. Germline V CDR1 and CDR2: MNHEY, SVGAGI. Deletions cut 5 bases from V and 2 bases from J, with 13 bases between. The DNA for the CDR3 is TGTGCCAGCAGTCCGTTGACAGGCCCCTACGAGCAGTACTTC. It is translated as CASSPLTGPYEQYF.

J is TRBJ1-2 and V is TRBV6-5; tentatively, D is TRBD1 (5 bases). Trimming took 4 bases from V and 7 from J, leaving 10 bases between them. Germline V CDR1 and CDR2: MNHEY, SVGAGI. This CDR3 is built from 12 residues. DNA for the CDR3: TGTGCCAGCAGTTTTCAGGGTCTTGGCTACACCTTC. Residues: CASSFQGLGYTF.

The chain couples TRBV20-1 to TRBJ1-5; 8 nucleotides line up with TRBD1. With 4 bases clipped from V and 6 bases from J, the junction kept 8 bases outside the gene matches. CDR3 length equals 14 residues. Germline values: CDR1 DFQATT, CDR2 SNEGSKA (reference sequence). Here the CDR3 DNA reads TGCAGTGCTACTGACCGACAGGGGAGTCAGCCCCAGCATTTT. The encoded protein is CSATDRQGSQPQHF.

CDR3 sequence (DNA): TGCAGCGTTGCTCGGGGGTGGGGGTCAGGAGACACTGAAGCTTTCTTT. Its translation is CSVARGWGSGDTEAFF. V gene TRBV29-1 combines with J gene TRBJ1-1, with D possibly being TRBD1 (5 bases). The V end was cut by 4 bases, the J end by 3 bases, with 21 bases between. CDR3 size: 16 residues. Germline V CDR1 and CDR2: SQVTM, ANQGSEA.

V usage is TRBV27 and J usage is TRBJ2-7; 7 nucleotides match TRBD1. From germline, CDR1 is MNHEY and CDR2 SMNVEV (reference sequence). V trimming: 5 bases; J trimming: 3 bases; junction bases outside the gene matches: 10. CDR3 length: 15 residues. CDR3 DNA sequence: TGTGCCAGCAGTCCCAACCGACAGGGCGTCTACGAGCAGTACTTC. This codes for CASSPNRQGVYEQYF.

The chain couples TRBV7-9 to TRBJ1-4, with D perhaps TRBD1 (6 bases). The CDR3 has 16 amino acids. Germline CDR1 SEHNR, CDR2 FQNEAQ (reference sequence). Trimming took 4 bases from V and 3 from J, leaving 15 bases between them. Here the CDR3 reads CASSSGGGDPNEKLFF. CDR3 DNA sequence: TGTGCCAGCAGCTCTGGAGGGGGGGACCCTAATGAAAAACTGTTTTTT.

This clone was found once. DNA of the CDR3: TGTGCCAGCAGTCGGATGGGACAGAGCAATCAGCCCCAGCATTTT. Translated: CASSRMGQSNQPQHF. This chain uses TRBV2 with TRBJ1-5; 7 nucleotides match TRBD1. Germline CDR1 SNHLY, CDR2 FYNNEI. The CDR3 totals 15 residues. The V and J ends lost 5 bases and 1 base, in that order; junction bases with no gene match: 5.

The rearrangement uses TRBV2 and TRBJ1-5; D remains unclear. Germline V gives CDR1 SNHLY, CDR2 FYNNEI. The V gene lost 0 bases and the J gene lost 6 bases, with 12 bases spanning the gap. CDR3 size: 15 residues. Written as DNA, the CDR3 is TGTGCCAGCAGTGAAGCACAGCTGGCGGGTCAGCCCCAGCATTTT. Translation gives CASSEAQLAGQPQHF.

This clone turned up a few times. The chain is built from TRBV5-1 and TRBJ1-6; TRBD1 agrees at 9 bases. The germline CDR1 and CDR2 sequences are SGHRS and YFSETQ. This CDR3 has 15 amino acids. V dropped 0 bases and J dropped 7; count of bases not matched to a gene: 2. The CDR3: CASSLETGGNSPLHF. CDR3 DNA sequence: TGCGCCAGCAGCTTGGAGACAGGGGGGAATTCACCCCTCCACTTT.

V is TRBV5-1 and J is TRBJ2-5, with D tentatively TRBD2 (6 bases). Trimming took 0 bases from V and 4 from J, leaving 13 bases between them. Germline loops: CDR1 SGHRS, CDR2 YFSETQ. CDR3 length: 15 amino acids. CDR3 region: CASSLVRGRRETQYF. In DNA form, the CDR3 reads TGCGCCAGCAGCTTGGTTCGGGGGAGACGAGAGACCCAGTACTTC. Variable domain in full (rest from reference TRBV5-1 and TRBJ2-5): KAGVTQTPRYLIKTRGQQVTLSCSPISGHRSVSWYQQTPGQGLQFLFEYFSETQRNKGNFPGRFSGRQFSNSRSEMNVSTLELGDSALYLCASSLVRGRRETQYFGPGTRLLVL.

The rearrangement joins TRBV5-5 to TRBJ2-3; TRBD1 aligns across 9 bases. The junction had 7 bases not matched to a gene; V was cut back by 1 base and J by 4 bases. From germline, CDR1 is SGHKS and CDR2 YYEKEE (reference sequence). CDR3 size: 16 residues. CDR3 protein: CASSLWTGVRADTQYF. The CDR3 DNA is TGTGCCAGCAGCTTGTGGACAGGGGTAAGGGCAGATACGCAGTATTTT. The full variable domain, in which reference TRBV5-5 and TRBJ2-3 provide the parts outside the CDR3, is DAGVTQSPTHLIKTRGQQVTLRCSPISGHKSVSWYQQVLGQGPQFIFQYYEKEERGRGNFPDRFSARQFPNYSSELNVNALLLGDSALYLCASSLWTGVRADTQYFGPGTRLTVL.

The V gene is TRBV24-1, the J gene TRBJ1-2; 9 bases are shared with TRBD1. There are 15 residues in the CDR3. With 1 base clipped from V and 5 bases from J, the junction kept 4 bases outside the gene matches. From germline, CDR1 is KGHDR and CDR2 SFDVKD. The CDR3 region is CATSDLRQGVYGYTF. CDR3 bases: TGTGCCACCAGTGATTTACGACAGGGGGTTTATGGCTACACCTTC.

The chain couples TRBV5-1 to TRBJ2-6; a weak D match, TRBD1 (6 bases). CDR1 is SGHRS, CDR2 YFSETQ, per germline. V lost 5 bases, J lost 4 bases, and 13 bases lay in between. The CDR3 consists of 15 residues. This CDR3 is CASRVTGYGANVLTF. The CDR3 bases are TGCGCCAGCAGGGTAACAGGGTACGGGGCCAACGTCCTGACTTTC.

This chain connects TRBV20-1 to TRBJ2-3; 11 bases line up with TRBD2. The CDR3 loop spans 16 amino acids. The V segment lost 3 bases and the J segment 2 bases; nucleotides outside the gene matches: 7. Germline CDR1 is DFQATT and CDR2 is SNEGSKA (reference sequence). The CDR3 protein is CSASQRTSGFTDTQYF. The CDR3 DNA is TGCAGTGCTAGTCAAAGGACTAGCGGGTTCACAGATACGCAGTATTTT.